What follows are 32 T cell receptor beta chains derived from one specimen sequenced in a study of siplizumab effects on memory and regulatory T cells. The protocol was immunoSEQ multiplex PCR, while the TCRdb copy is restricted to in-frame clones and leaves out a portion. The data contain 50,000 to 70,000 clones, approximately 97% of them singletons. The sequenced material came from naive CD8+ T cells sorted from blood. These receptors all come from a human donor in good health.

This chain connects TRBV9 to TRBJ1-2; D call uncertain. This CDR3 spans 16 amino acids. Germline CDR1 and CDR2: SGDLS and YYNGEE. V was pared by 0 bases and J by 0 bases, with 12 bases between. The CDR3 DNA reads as TGTGCCAGCAGCGTAGCCGTGAGGACCCCTAACTATGGCTACACCTTC. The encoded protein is CASSVAVRTPNYGYTF.

CDR3 region: CASSLGGWREKLFF. The CDR3 DNA sequence: TGTGCCAGCAGCTTGGGGGGTTGGCGGGAAAAACTGTTTTTT. This chain joins TRBV5-6 and TRBJ1-4; D not certain. Germline values: CDR1 SGHDT, CDR2 YYEEEE. The ends were cut back, 0 bases at V and 8 bases at J, with 11 bases in the middle. CDR3 size: 14 residues.

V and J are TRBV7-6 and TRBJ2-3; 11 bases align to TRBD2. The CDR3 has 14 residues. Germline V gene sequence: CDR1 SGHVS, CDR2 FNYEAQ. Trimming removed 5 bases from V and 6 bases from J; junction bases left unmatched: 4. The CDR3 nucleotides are TGTGCCAGCAGCCCGACTAGCGGGGTGGATACGCAGTATTTT. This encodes CASSPTSGVDTQYF.

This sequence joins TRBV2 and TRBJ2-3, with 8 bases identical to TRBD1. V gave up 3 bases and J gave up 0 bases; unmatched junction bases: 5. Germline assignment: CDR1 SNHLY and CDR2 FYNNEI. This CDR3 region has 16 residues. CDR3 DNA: TGTGCCAGCAGTGAGACGACAGGGGCTAGCACAGATACGCAGTATTTT. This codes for CASSETTGASTDTQYF.

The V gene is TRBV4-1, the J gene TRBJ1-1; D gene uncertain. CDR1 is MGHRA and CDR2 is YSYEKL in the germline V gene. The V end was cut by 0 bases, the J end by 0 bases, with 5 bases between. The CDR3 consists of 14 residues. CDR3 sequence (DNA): TGCGCCAGCAGCCAAGAACCCTTGAACACTGAAGCTTTCTTT. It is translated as CASSQEPLNTEAFF.

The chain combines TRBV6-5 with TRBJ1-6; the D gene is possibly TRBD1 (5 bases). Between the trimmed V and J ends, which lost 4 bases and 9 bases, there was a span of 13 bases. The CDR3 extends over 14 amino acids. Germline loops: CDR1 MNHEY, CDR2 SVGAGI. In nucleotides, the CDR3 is TGTGCCAGCAGTTTCGCGGGACTGGGTTCACCCCTCCACTTT. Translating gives CASSFAGLGSPLHF.

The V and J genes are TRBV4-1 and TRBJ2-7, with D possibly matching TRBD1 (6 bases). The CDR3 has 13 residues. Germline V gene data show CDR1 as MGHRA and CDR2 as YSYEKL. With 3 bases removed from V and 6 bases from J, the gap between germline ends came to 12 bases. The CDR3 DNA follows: TGCGCCAGCAGCCACATACTAGGGGGCGAGCAGTACTTC. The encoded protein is CASSHILGGEQYF.

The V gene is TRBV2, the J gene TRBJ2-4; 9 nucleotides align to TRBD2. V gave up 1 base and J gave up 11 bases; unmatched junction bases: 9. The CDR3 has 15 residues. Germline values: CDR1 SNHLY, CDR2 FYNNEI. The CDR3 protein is CASSEVFQGLAFQYF. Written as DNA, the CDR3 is TGTGCCAGCAGTGAAGTTTTTCAGGGACTAGCCTTTCAGTACTTC.

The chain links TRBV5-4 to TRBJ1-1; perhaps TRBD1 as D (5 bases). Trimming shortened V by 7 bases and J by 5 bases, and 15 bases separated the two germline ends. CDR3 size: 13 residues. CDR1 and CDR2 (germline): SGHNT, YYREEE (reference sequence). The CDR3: CASRGGVGTEAFF. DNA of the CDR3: TGTGCCAGCCGGGGGGGAGTAGGGACTGAAGCTTTCTTT.

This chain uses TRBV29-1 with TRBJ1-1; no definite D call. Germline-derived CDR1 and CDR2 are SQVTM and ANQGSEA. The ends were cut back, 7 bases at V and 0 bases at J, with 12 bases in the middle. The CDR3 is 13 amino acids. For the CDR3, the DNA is TGCAGCGCTCAAGACCCAGTGAACACTGAAGCTTTCTTT. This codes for CSAQDPVNTEAFF.

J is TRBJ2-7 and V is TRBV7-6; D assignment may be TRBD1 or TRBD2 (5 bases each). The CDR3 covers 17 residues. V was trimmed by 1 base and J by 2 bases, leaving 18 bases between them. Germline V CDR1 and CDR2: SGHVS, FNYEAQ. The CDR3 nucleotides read TGTGCCAGCAGCTTAGACGGGGCCTCCCTCCCCCCCTACGAGCAGTACTTC. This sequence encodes CASSLDGASLPPYEQYF.

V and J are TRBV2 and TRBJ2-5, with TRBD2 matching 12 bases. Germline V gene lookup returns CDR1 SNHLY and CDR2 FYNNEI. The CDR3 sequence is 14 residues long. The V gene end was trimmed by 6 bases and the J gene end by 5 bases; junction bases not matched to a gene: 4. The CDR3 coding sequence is TGTGCCAGCAGGTCTAGCGGGGGGGCGGAGACCCAGTACTTC. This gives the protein CASRSSGGAETQYF. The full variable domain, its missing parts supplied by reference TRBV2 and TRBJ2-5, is EPEVTQTPSHQVTQMGQEVILRCVPISNHLYFYWYRQILGQKVEFLVSFYNNEISEKSEIFDDQFSVERPDGSNFTLKIRSTKLEDSAMYFCASRSSGGAETQYFGPGTRLLVL.

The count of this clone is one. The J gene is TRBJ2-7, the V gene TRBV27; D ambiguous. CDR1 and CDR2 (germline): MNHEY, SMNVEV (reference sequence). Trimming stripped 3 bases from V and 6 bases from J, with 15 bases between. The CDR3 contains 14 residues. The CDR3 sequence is CASSFLEKLGEQYF. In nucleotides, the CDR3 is TGTGCCAGCAGTTTTTTGGAAAAACTGGGCGAGCAGTACTTC.

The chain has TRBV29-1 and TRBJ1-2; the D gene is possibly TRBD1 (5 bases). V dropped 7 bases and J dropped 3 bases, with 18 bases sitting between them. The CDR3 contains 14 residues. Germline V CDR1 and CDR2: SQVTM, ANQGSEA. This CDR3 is CSAGARLGDYGYTF. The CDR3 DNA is TGCAGCGCCGGGGCCAGACTGGGGGACTATGGCTACACCTTC.

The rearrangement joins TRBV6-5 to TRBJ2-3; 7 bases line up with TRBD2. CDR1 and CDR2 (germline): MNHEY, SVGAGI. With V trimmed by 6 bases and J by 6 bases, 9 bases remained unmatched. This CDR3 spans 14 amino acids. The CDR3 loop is CASSRGDGLDTQYF. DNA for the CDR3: TGTGCCAGCAGCCGGGGGGACGGGCTGGATACGCAGTATTTT.

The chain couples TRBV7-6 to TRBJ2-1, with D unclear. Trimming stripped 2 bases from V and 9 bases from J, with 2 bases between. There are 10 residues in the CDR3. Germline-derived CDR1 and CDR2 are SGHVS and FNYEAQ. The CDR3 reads CASSLPEQFF. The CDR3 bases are TGTGCCAGCAGCTTACCTGAGCAGTTCTTC. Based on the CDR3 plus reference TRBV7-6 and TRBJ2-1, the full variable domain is GAGVSQSPRYKVTKRGQDVALRCDPISGHVSLYWYRQALGQGPEFLTYFNYEAQQDKSGLPNDRFSAERPEGSISTLTIQRTEQRDSAMYRCASSLPEQFFGPGTRLTVL.

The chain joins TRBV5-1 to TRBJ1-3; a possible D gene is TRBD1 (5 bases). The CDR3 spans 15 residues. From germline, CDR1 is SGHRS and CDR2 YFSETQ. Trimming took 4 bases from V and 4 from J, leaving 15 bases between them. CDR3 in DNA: TGCGCCAGCAGCGCCTCCCCAGGGACCGGAAACACCATATATTTT. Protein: CASSASPGTGNTIYF.

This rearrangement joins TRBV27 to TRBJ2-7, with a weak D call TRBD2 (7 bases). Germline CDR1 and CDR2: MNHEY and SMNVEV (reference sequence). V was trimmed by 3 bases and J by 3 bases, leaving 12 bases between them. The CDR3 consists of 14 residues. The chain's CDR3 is CASSLGGAYYEQYF. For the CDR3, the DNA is TGTGCCAGCAGTTTGGGGGGGGCTTACTACGAGCAGTACTTC.

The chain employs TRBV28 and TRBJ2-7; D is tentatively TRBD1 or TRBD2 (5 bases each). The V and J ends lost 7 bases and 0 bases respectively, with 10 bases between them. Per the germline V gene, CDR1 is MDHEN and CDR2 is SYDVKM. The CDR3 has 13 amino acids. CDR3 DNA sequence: TGTGCCAGCATTAGGGACGGCTCCTACGAGCAGTACTTC. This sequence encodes CASIRDGSYEQYF.

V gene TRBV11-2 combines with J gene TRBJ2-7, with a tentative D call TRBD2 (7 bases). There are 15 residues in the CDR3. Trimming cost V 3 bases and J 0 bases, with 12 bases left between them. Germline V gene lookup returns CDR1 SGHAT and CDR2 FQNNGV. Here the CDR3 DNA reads TGTGCCAGCAGCTTTGGCGGGGGCCCCTCCTACGAGCAGTACTTC. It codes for CASSFGGGPSYEQYF.

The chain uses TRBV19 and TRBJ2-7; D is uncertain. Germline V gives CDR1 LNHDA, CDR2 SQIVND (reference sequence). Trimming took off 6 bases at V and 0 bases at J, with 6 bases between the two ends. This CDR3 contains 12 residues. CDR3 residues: CASSSYSYEQYF. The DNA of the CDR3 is TGTGCCAGTAGCTCGTACTCCTACGAGCAGTACTTC.

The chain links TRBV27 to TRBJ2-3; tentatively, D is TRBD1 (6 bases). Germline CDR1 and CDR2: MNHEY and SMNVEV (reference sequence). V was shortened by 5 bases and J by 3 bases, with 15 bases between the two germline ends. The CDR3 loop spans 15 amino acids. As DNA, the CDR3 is TGTGCCAGCAGTCCCTACCAGGGGTCTACAGATACGCAGTATTTT. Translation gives CASSPYQGSTDTQYF.

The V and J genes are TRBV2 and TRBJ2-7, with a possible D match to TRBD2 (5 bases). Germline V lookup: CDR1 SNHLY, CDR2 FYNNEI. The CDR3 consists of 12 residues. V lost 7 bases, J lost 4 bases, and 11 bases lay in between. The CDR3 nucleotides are TGTGCCAGCATCCCACGGGGTTACGAGCAGTACTTC. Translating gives CASIPRGYEQYF.

CDR3: CASSLFGQDEDEAFF. The CDR3 nucleotides are TGTGCCAGCAGCTTATTCGGACAGGACGAAGATGAAGCTTTCTTT. V is TRBV7-9 and J is TRBJ1-1; 7 nucleotides agree with TRBD1. Germline V gene sequence: CDR1 SEHNR, CDR2 FQNEAQ (reference sequence). The CDR3 has 15 amino acids. The J segment lost 7 bases and the V segment lost 2 bases, leaving 10 bases of the junction unmatched.

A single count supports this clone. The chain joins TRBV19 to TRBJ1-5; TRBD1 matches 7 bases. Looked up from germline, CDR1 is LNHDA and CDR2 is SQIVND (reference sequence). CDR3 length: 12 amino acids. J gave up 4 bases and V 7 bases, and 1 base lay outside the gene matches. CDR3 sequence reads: CASKQGNQPQHF. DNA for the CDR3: TGTGCCAGTAAACAGGGGAATCAGCCCCAGCATTTT.

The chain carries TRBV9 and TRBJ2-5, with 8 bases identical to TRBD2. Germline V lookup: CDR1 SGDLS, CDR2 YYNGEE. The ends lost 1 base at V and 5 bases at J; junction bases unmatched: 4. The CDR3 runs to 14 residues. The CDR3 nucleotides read TGTGCCAGCAGCGTACTCGCTAGCGGGGAGACCCAGTACTTC. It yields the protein CASSVLASGETQYF. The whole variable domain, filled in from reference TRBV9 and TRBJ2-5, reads DSGVTQTPKHLITATGQRVTLRCSPRSGDLSVYWYQQSLDQGLQFLIQYYNGEERAKGNILERFSAQQFPDLHSELNLSSLELGDSALYFCASSVLASGETQYFGPGTRLLVL.

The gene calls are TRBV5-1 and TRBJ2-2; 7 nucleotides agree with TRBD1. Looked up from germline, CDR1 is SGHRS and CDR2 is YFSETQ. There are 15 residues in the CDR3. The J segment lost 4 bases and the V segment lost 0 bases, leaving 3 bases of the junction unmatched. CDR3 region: CASSLAGDSTGELFF. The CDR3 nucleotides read TGCGCCAGCAGCTTGGCTGGGGACAGCACCGGGGAGCTGTTTTTT. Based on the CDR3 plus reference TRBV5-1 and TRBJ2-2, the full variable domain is KAGVTQTPRYLIKTRGQQVTLSCSPISGHRSVSWYQQTPGQGLQFLFEYFSETQRNKGNFPGRFSGRQFSNSRSEMNVSTLELGDSALYLCASSLAGDSTGELFFGEGSRLTVL.

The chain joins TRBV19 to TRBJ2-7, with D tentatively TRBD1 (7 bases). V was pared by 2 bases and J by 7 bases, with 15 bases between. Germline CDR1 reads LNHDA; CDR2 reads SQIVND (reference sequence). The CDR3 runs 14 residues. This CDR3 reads CASSISTGAGEQYF. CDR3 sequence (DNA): TGTGCCAGTAGTATAAGTACAGGGGCGGGAGAGCAGTACTTC.

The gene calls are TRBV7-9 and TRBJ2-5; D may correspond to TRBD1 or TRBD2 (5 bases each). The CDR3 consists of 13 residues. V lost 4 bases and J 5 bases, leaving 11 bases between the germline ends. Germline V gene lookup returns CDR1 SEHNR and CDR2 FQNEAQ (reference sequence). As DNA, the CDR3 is TGTGCCAGCAGCTCCGACGGGGCGGAGACCCAGTACTTC. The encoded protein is CASSSDGAETQYF. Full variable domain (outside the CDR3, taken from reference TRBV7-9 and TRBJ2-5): DTGVSQNPRHKITKRGQNVTFRCDPISEHNRLYWYRQTLGQGPEFLTYFQNEAQLEKSRLLSDRFSAERPKGSFSTLEIQRTEQGDSAMYLCASSSDGAETQYFGPGTRLLVL.

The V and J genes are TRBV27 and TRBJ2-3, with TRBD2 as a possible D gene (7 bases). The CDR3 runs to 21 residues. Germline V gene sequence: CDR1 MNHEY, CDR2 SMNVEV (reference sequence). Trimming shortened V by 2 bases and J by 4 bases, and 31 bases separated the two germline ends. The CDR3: CASSLKGHYVGGGPNSDTQYF. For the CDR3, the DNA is TGTGCCAGCAGTTTAAAGGGGCACTACGTTGGGGGGGGGCCAAACTCAGATACGCAGTATTTT.

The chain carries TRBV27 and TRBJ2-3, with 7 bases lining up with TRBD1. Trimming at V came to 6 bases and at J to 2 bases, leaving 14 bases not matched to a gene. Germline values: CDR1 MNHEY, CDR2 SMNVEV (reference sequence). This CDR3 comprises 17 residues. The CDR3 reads CASSQGGLYALTDTQYF. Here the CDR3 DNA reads TGTGCCAGCAGCCAAGGGGGCCTTTATGCACTCACAGATACGCAGTATTTT.

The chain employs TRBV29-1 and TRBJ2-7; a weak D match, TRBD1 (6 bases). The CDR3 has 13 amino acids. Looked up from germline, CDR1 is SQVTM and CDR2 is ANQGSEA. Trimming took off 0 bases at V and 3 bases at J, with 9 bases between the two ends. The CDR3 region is CSVEEGRGYEQYF. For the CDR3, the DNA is TGCAGCGTTGAAGAGGGCAGGGGCTACGAGCAGTACTTC.